These T cell receptor beta chains were read from a single sample in a study of identical twins. TCRdb re-derived calls from the 5' RACE reads in MiXCR, one entry per CDR3 protein. The sample contains about 220,000 distinct CDR3 sequences, approximately 7.9% of which appear only once. These data were likewise used in another study, on yellow fever vaccine responses in identical twins.

The specimen sequenced was CD8+ T cells sorted from blood. All receptors derive from a woman younger than 35 in good health. Both conserved end residues are part of each CDR3. D genes are given only for firm matches. Rows may omit the clone size; those that give it use once, few, many or a size class.

size	V	D	J	DNA	CDR3
many	TRBV24-1	TRBD1	TRBJ2-7	TGTGCCACCAGTGATCCCCGGACAGGGGGGCACGAGCAGTACTTC	CATSDPRTGGHEQYF
-	TRBV12-3/TRBV12-4	-	TRBJ1-1	TGTGCCAGCGGAAAACAGGGAAGGAACACTGAAGCTTTCTTT	CASGKQGRNTEAFF
many	TRBV27	-	TRBJ1-1	TGTGCCAGCAGTTTATCTTCGCTGATTTCGGGACCGACAGCCTTGAACACTGAAGCTTTCTTT	CASSLSSLISGPTALNTEAFF
-	TRBV12-3/TRBV12-4	TRBD1	TRBJ2-7	TGTGCCAGCAGTTTAGCGCCTGGGACAGTTCGACACGAGCAGTACTTC	CASSLAPGTVRHEQYF
few	TRBV20-1	TRBD1	TRBJ1-5	TGCAGTGCGGGAACGGGACAGGGGTATCAGCCCCAGCATTTT	CSAGTGQGYQPQHF
few	TRBV4-2	-	TRBJ2-1	TGTGCCAGCAGCCAAGGCGGAGGGCTCAATGAGCAGTTCTTC	CASSQGGGLNEQFF
-	TRBV3-1	TRBD1	TRBJ1-1	TGTGCCAGCAGCCAAGGGGACAGTGAAGCTTTCTTT	CASSQGDSEAFF
-	TRBV20-1	-	TRBJ2-6	TGCAGTGCTTTATCTGGGGCCAACGTCCTGACTTTC	CSALSGANVLTF
few	TRBV12-3/TRBV12-4	-	TRBJ1-5	TGTGCCAGCAGTTTCAAAGGATCTCAGCCCCAGCATTTT	CASSFKGSQPQHF
many	TRBV2	-	TRBJ2-1	TGTGCCAGCAGTAGGGTGGGACCTAATGAGCAGTTCTTC	CASSRVGPNEQFF
few	TRBV24-1	TRBD1	TRBJ1-1	TGTGCCACACGACAGGGAGTGAACACTGAAGCTTTCTTT	CATRQGVNTEAFF
few	TRBV11-3	-	TRBJ2-1	TGTGCCAGCAGCAACATCGGGGACAATGAGCAGTTCTTC	CASSNIGDNEQFF
many	TRBV12-3/TRBV12-4	-	TRBJ1-2	TGTGCCAGCAGTTCCCCGGGAGCCGCAAAGACAAACTATGGCTACACCTTC	CASSSPGAAKTNYGYTF
-	TRBV11-2	-	TRBJ2-7	TGTGCCAGCAGCTTAGTTTGGGGGCTAAACGGGAACTACGAGCAGTACTTC	CASSLVWGLNGNYEQYF
-	TRBV6-1	-	TRBJ2-2	TGTGCCAGCGGAGGGGGGAACATGAACACCGGGGAGCTGTTTTTT	CASGGGNMNTGELFF
many	TRBV9	TRBD1	TRBJ2-1	TGTGCCAGCAGCGCTTCGGGGATACGCGACAGGGGATCCAATGAGCAGTTCTTC	CASSASGIRDRGSNEQFF
many	TRBV10-3	TRBD2	TRBJ2-2	TGTGCCATCAGCCTAGGACTAGCGGGAGATCTCACCGGGGAGCTGTTTTTT	CAISLGLAGDLTGELFF
-	TRBV2	TRBD2	TRBJ2-2	TGTGCCAGCAGTGCCGTAGCGGGAGGGGGAAACACCGGGGAGCTGTTTTTT	CASSAVAGGGNTGELFF
many	TRBV7-8	-	TRBJ2-5	TGTGCCAGCAGCCCGTGGGAGCGGATGGGAGAGACCCAGTACTTC	CASSPWERMGETQYF
many	TRBV6-1	TRBD2	TRBJ2-7	TGTGCCAGCAGACCGGGACTAGAAGGCGAGCAGTACTTC	CASRPGLEGEQYF
-	TRBV7-9	TRBD1	TRBJ2-7	TGTGCCAGCGAGGGACAGGGAGGGTTTCCCTACGAGCAGTACTTC	CASEGQGGFPYEQYF
-	TRBV2	-	TRBJ2-7	TGTGCCGGCTCAAACTTGGGCGGCTCCTACGAGCAGTACTTC	CAGSNLGGSYEQYF
-	TRBV29-1	-	TRBJ1-2	TGCAGCGTTGAAGATCGGAGCAGGGCTTACGTCTATGGCTACACCTTC	CSVEDRSRAYVYGYTF
many	TRBV2	TRBD1	TRBJ1-1	TGTGCCAGCACTCCGGGACAGGGCGTGAGAACTGAAGCTTTCTTT	CASTPGQGVRTEAFF
-	TRBV12-3/TRBV12-4	TRBD2	TRBJ2-3	TGTGCCAGCAGGCGGACTAGCGGGACCTCAGATACGCAGTATTTT	CASRRTSGTSDTQYF
many	TRBV28	TRBD2	TRBJ2-1	TGTGCCAGCAGTTTTGTAGCGGGACTGGCCTACAATGAGCAGTTCTTC	CASSFVAGLAYNEQFF
-	TRBV12-3/TRBV12-4	TRBD1	TRBJ2-5	TGTGCCAGCAGTTTCGGCGACAGGGGGGCGGGAGAGACCCAGTACTTC	CASSFGDRGAGETQYF
few	TRBV6-2/TRBV6-3	-	TRBJ2-3	TGTGCCAGCAGTTACCGACTTGATACGCAGTATTTT	CASSYRLDTQYF
few	TRBV7-8	TRBD2	TRBJ2-1	TGTGCCAGCAGCTATACACTAGCGGGGGGGCCTAGAAATGAGCAGTTCTTC	CASSYTLAGGPRNEQFF
few	TRBV29-1	-	TRBJ1-1	TGCAGCGTTGATAGGGGGGCTGAAGCTTTCTTT	CSVDRGAEAFF
-	TRBV6-2/TRBV6-3	-	TRBJ1-5	TGTGCCAGCAGTTACTTGCCAGATAGCAATCAGCCCCAGCATTTT	CASSYLPDSNQPQHF
many	TRBV19	TRBD2	TRBJ2-3	TGTGCCAGTAGTATCCCGCAGACTAGCGGGATAACAGATACGCAGTATTTT	CASSIPQTSGITDTQYF
few	TRBV12-3/TRBV12-4	TRBD2	TRBJ2-1	TGTGCCAGCAGTCTAGCGGGAGTATTATACAATGAGCAGTTCTTC	CASSLAGVLYNEQFF
many	TRBV4-1	-	TRBJ1-1	TGCGCCAGCAGCCAGCAGGCGAACACTGAAGCTTTCTTT	CASSQQANTEAFF
-	TRBV7-2	TRBD1	TRBJ2-2	TGTGCCAGCAGCCCCCCATTCACAGGGGGCGGCACCGGGGAGCTGTTTTTT	CASSPPFTGGGTGELFF
-	TRBV7-8	-	TRBJ2-3	TGTGCCAGCAGCCGAACGAGAGTGGGGGCTAGCACAGATACGCAGTATTTT	CASSRTRVGASTDTQYF
-	TRBV12-3/TRBV12-4	TRBD1	TRBJ1-2	TGTGCCAGCACCATCTCCGGGACAGATTATGGCTACACCTTC	CASTISGTDYGYTF
many	TRBV7-9	TRBD1	TRBJ1-4	TGTGCCAGCAGCCCCGGGACAGCAACTAATGAAAAACTGTTTTTT	CASSPGTATNEKLFF